This T cell receptor (beta chain) was captured by sequencing in a study of OX40 agonist ivuxolimab in advanced cancers. Across the study: Ivuxolimab was administered intravenously to patients at 0.01 to 10 mg/kg every 2 weeks. Study results and caveats: Averaging showed that CD8+ T cells had more expanded clones than CD4+ did.

Worth noting for this clone: Its antigen is undetermined.

V was trimmed by 1 base and J by 4 bases, leaving 11 bases between them. The CDR3 has 14 amino acids. Germline V CDR1 and CDR2: SGDLS, YYNGEE. The repertoire was sequenced with immunoSEQ multiplex PCR; TCRdb's copy has only in-frame clones and lacks some. The sample contains over 85,000 clones, 80% to 85% of which appear only once. The J gene is TRBJ1-1, the V gene TRBV9; no definite D call. The starting material was CD4+ or CD8+ T cells sorted from blood, obtained in a trial of the OX40 agonist ivuxolimab. This receptor was identified in an adult with an advanced solid tumor such as melanoma, head and neck, liver or kidney cancer. CDR3 protein: CASSVNPGGTEAFF. As DNA, the CDR3 is TGTGCCAGCAGCGTAAACCCCGGCGGCACTGAAGCTTTCTTT.